This TCR beta chain was recovered during a study of blood T cell repertoires in COVID-19. About the research overall: The origin of the acute and convalescent COVID-19 samples was the United States, Italy and Spain. T cells, B-cell-depleted T cells, or PBMCs supplied cDNA or gDNA.

The V and J ends lost 3 bases and 2 bases respectively, with 14 bases between them. The CDR3 covers 16 residues. Germline values: CDR1 MGHRA, CDR2 YSYEKL. Participants spanned ages about 18 to 90 years and resided in 20 to 30 US areas. Measured with immunoSEQ multiplex PCR; TCRdb has only the in-frame clones, and not every one. Seen here are fewer than 350,000 clones, around 87% observed once, and the top ten hold about 1.8%. The chain carries TRBV4-1 and TRBJ2-1, with D maybe TRBD2 (5 bases). The sequence derives from a woman between 18 and 30 years old with acute COVID-19. The sample comprised PBMCs or T cells enriched from blood (not recorded which). The CDR3 coding sequence is TGCGCCAGCAGCCACATTGGAGGAACGGCCTACAATGAGCAGTTCTTC. It yields the protein CASSHIGGTAYNEQFF.